This T cell receptor beta chain comes out of a study of tumor-infiltrating lymphocytes in primary liver carcinoma. Germline V gene sequence: CDR1 SEHNR, CDR2 FQNEAQ (reference sequence). The CDR3 consists of 14 residues. Starting from approximately 470 ng of total RNA, TCR beta cDNA was produced with a primer in the constant region. Employing slightly modified ARM-PCR, three nested multiplex PCR rounds were run, and these gave rise to the TCR beta libraries. The study ran its first two PCR rounds for approximately 11 cycles each, using TRBV1-TRBV30 forward primers and a C-beta reverse primer. TCRdb analysed the multiplex PCR reads with MiXCR anew, one entry per CDR3 protein. The sample has around 50,000 distinct CDR3 sequences, 60% to 75% seen once; the top ten hold about a quarter. Between roughly 17 and 30 mg of unsorted bulk tissue served as the source from which RNA and DNA were co-extracted.

In regard to this clonotype: At one end the junction does not follow the germline gene, possibly because of a read error.

What was sequenced was liver tumor tissue from sampling region 3. The subset denotes: tumor region T3, left-lateral pole. The origin of this receptor is a man in his forties with primary liver carcinoma and hepatitis B virus infection. The chain has TRBV7-9 and TRBJ2-7; 9 bases align to TRBD1. The CDR3 loop is CASNFTGGGYEQYF. As DNA, the CDR3 is TGTGCCAGCAACTTCACAGGGGGCGGGTACGAACAGTACTTC. The complete variable domain, with remaining parts taken from reference TRBV7-9 and TRBJ2-7, reads DTGVSQNPRHKITKRGQNVTFRCDPISEHNRLYWYRQTLGQGPEFLTYFQNEAQLEKSRLLSDRFSAERPKGSFSTLEIQRTEQGDSAMYLCASNFTGGGYEQYFGPGTRLTVT.